Included here is one T cell receptor beta chain sequence, with context. As handled by the study authors: The authors estimated nucleated cell counts from reference gene primer amplification. TCRdb's table, derived via immunoSEQ multiplex PCR, lists solely in-frame clones and lacks some. The V and J calls and clone size come from that table; D and trimming were worked out from the DNA. The repertoire holds over 250,000 clones, with around 82% as singletons. CDR1 and CDR2 (germline): MNHNY, SVGAGI (reference sequence). V lost 6 bases to trimming and J lost 5 bases; unmatched junction nucleotides: 5. The CDR3 covers 13 residues. The data were obtained in a study of blood T cell repertoires in COVID-19. Study as a whole: The United States, Italy and Spain were the sources of the acute and convalescent COVID-19 samples. T cells, B-cell-depleted T cells, or PBMCs supplied cDNA or gDNA.

The source material was peripheral blood. This rearrangement joins TRBV6-6 to TRBJ1-1, with 8 bases identical to TRBD1. The clonotype was recovered from a woman aged 45-65 years who had recovered from COVID-19. CDR3 DNA: TGTGCCAGCAGCGACAGGGGTGATACTGAAGCTTTCTTT. Protein: CASSDRGDTEAFF.